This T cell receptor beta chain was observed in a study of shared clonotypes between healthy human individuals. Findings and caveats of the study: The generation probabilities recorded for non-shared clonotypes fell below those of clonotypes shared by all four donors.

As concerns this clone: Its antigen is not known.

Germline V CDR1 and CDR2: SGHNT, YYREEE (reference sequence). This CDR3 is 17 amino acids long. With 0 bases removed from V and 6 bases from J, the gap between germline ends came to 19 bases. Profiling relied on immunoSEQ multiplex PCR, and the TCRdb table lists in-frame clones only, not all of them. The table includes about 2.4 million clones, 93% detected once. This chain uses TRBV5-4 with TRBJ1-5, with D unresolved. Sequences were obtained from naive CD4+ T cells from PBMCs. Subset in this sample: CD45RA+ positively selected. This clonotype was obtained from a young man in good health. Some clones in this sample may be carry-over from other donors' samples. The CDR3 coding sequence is TGTGCCAGCAGCTTGGGACCCGTGGCAGAGTCGGGTCAGCCCCAGCATTTT. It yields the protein CASSLGPVAESGQPQHF.